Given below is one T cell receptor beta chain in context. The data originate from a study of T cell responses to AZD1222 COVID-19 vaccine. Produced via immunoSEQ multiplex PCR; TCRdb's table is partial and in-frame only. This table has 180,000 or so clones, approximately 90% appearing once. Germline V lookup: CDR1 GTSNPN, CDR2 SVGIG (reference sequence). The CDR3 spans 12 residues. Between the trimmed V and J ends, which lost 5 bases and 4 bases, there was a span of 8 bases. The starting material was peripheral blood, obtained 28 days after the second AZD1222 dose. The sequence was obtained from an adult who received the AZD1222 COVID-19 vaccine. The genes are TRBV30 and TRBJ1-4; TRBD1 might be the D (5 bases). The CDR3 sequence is CAWGDGNEKLFF. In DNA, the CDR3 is TGTGCCTGGGGGGACGGTAATGAAAAACTGTTTTTT.